The 21 T cell receptor beta chains reported below all come from one sample, sequenced in a study of identical twins. Via MiXCR, TCRdb re-called the 5' RACE reads, giving one row per CDR3 protein. The data contain 550,000 to 700,000 distinct CDR3 sequences, approximately 9.6% of them singletons. The sample was also linked to a second study, of yellow fever vaccine responses in identical twins.

Material: PBMCs. These receptors came from a woman aged 18-29 years in good health.

This clonotype was counted ten times or more. This rearrangement joins TRBV7-9 to TRBJ2-1, with D unresolved. CDR1 is SEHNR, CDR2 FQNEAQ, per germline (reference sequence). The CDR3 has 12 amino acids. Trimming removed 2 bases at V and 12 bases at J, with 11 bases between. The CDR3 DNA follows: TGTGCCAGCAGCTTATATAACGCTATGCAGTTCTTC. It translates to CASSLYNAMQFF.

This clonotype was recorded at least ten times. V is TRBV20-1 and J is TRBJ2-7; no definite D call. The germline V gene has CDR1 DFQATT and CDR2 SNEGSKA (reference sequence). V was pared by 3 bases and J by 0 bases, with 9 bases between. The CDR3 is made up of 13 amino acids. The chain's CDR3 is CSARPEASYEQYF. For the CDR3, the DNA is TGCAGTGCTAGGCCGGAAGCCTCCTACGAGCAGTACTTC.

This rearrangement joins TRBV21-1 to TRBJ2-1; TRBD2 is the table's D call and was not checked against the DNA. TRBV21-1 is marked as a pseudogene. CDR3 length: 17 amino acids. The CDR3 here is CASSLNGLAGSYNEQFF. The CDR3 coding sequence is TGTGCCAGCAGCCTTAACGGCCTAGCGGGGTCCTACAATGAGCAGTTCTTC.

This clonotype has ten or more counts. The chain is built from TRBV10-3 and TRBJ2-3; 9 bases match TRBD1. The CDR3 has 13 amino acids. The V and J ends lost 10 bases and 5 bases, in that order; junction bases with no gene match: 7. Germline CDR1 is ENHRY and CDR2 is SYGVKD. CDR3 in DNA: TGTGCCACCCTTAAGGACAGGGGAGATACGCAGTATTTT. This translates into CATLKDRGDTQYF.

The rearrangement links TRBV9 to TRBJ2-7; D tentatively fits TRBD1 or TRBD2 (5 bases each). Trimming removed 6 bases from V and 4 bases from J, with 17 bases in between. The length of the CDR3 is 14 residues. Germline-derived CDR1 and CDR2 are SGDLS and YYNGEE. The chain's CDR3 is CASTPGAGKYEQYF. The CDR3 DNA reads TGTGCCAGCACCCCCGGGGCAGGGAAATACGAGCAGTACTTC.

The CDR3 spells CASSARGGGYTF. DNA for the CDR3: TGTGCCAGCAGTGCCCGGGGGGGTGGCTACACCTTC. The rearrangement links TRBV6-5 to TRBJ1-2, with D maybe TRBD1 (5 bases). CDR3 length equals 12 residues. Per the germline V gene, CDR1 is MNHEY and CDR2 is SVGAGI. V lost 5 bases, J lost 7 bases, and 11 bases lay in between.

This clonotype came up many times. The rearrangement joins TRBV27 to TRBJ1-2, with 9 bases aligning to TRBD1. The germline V gene encodes CDR1 MNHEY and CDR2 SMNVEV (reference sequence). The CDR3 is 13 residues long. V trimming: 5 bases; J trimming: 7 bases; junction bases outside the gene matches: 5. Written as DNA, the CDR3 is TGTGCCAGCAGTCCGACAGGGGGAGGTGGCTACACCTTC. Protein sequence: CASSPTGGGGYTF.

This clonotype was seen many times. The chain carries TRBV5-1 and TRBJ2-7; D unresolved. Per germline, CDR1 SGHRS and CDR2 YFSETQ. This CDR3 spans 14 amino acids. V was trimmed by 4 bases and J by 0 bases, leaving 11 bases between them. The CDR3 loop is CASSIDGSSYEQYF. The CDR3 DNA reads as TGCGCCAGCAGCATAGACGGAAGCTCCTACGAGCAGTACTTC.

The chain uses TRBV11-2 and TRBJ2-7; TRBD1 matches 8 bases. The CDR3 has 14 amino acids. The V gene end was trimmed by 6 bases and the J gene end by 3 bases; junction bases not matched to a gene: 7. The germline CDR1 and CDR2 sequences are SGHAT and FQNNGV. This CDR3 is CASRKQGGLYEQYF. The CDR3 DNA reads TGTGCCAGCAGGAAACAGGGGGGACTCTACGAGCAGTACTTC.

V usage is TRBV12-3 or TRBV12-4 and J usage is TRBJ2-5; D gene unclear. The CDR3 runs 14 residues. V was pared by 5 bases and J by 5 bases, with 15 bases between. The CDR3 reads CASSPPGDKETQYF. In DNA form, the CDR3 reads TGTGCCAGCAGTCCGCCGGGTGACAAGGAGACCCAGTACTTC.

V usage is TRBV7-9 and J usage is TRBJ2-1, with TRBD1 matching over 8 bases. Per the germline V gene, CDR1 is SEHNR and CDR2 is FQNEAQ (reference sequence). The CDR3 covers 16 residues. The CDR3 protein is CVSGGWTGNEYNEQFF. In DNA, the CDR3 is TGTGTCTCTGGGGGATGGACAGGGAATGAGTACAATGAGCAGTTCTTC. Drawing the rest from reference TRBV7-9 and TRBJ2-1, the complete variable domain is DTGVSQNPRHKITKRGQNVTFRCDPISEHNRLYWYRQTLGQGPEFLTYFQNEAQLEKSRLLSDRFSAERPKGSFSTLEIQRTEQGDSAMYLCVSGGWTGNEYNEQFFGPGTRLTVL.

This clonotype occurred a few times. The rearrangement links TRBV4-1 to TRBJ2-7; D call uncertain. The V end lost 0 bases, the J end lost 0 bases, and 9 bases lay between the germline ends. CDR1 MGHRA and CDR2 YSYEKL come from the germline V gene. CDR3 size: 15 residues. The CDR3 nucleotides read TGCGCCAGCAGCCAAGAAATGCGAGACTCCTACGAGCAGTACTTC. The encoded protein is CASSQEMRDSYEQYF.

As regards this clonotype: One end of the junction does not line up with germline, which may come from a read error. This chain connects TRBV20-1 to TRBJ2-7; 10 bases match TRBD2. The length of the CDR3 is 15 residues. Germline assignment: CDR1 DFQATT and CDR2 SNEGSKA (reference sequence). The CDR3 here is CSARDYQREGSERYF. CDR3 nucleotides: TGCAGTGCTAGAGATTATCAGCGGGAGGGCTCCGAGCGGTACTTC.

This clonotype was observed many times. CDR3 in amino acids: CASIPFGGINTQYF. DNA of the CDR3: TGTGCCAGCATCCCGTTTGGCGGGATCAATACGCAGTATTTT. The genes are TRBV7-2 and TRBJ2-3; tentatively, D is TRBD2 (6 bases). Trimming pared 7 bases from V and 7 bases from J, leaving 18 bases between. This CDR3 has 14 residues. Germline V gene data show CDR1 as SGHTA and CDR2 as FQGNSA.

The chain uses TRBV5-1 and TRBJ2-2; D may be TRBD1 (6 bases). This CDR3 comprises 13 residues. The V end lost 7 bases, the J end lost 1 base, and 8 bases lay between the germline ends. The V gene's germline CDR1 is SGHRS and CDR2 YFSETQ. The CDR3 region is CASWTENTGELFF. In DNA form, the CDR3 reads TGCGCCAGCTGGACAGAGAACACCGGGGAGCTGTTTTTT. The full variable domain, with the rest looked up from reference TRBV5-1 and TRBJ2-2, is KAGVTQTPRYLIKTRGQQVTLSCSPISGHRSVSWYQQTPGQGLQFLFEYFSETQRNKGNFPGRFSGRQFSNSRSEMNVSTLELGDSALYLCASWTENTGELFFGEGSRLTVL.

This clonotype has only a few counts. As DNA, the CDR3 is TGTGCCAGCACCGAGCGGGGGAGTTACTACAATGAGCAGTTCTTC. This codes for CASTERGSYYNEQFF. The rearrangement uses TRBV7-9 and TRBJ2-1; TRBD2 aligns across 8 bases. Germline assignment: CDR1 SEHNR and CDR2 FQNEAQ (reference sequence). The CDR3 length is 15 residues. The junction had 8 bases not matched to a gene; V was cut back by 7 bases and J by 3 bases.

This clonotype has more than one count but fewer than ten. The genes are TRBV9 and TRBJ2-1, with TRBD1 identical over 7 bases. Germline CDR1 and CDR2: SGDLS and YYNGEE. The CDR3 extends over 16 amino acids. With V trimmed by 3 bases and J by 1 base, 7 bases remained unmatched. CDR3 sequence (DNA): TGTGCCAGCAGCGCCACTACAGGGGTGTCCTACAATGAGCAGTTCTTC. This sequence encodes CASSATTGVSYNEQFF.

This clonotype has at least ten counts. V is TRBV5-1 and J is TRBJ2-1; 8 bases are a match to TRBD1. In germline, CDR1 is SGHRS, CDR2 YFSETQ. This CDR3 spans 15 amino acids. V was clipped by 2 bases and J by 3 bases; unmatched bases: 4. The CDR3 sequence is CASSFRGQGYNEQFF. As DNA, the CDR3 is TGCGCCAGCAGCTTCAGGGGGCAAGGCTACAATGAGCAGTTCTTC.

This clonotype was found once. The chain has TRBV7-9 and TRBJ2-7; TRBD2 agrees at 10 bases. This CDR3 region has 15 residues. Trimming removed 1 base from V and 5 bases from J; junction bases left unmatched: 5. Germline CDR1 and CDR2: SEHNR and FQNEAQ (reference sequence). The CDR3 loop reads CASSLVPSGSHEQYF. CDR3 nucleotide sequence: TGTGCCAGCAGCTTAGTACCTAGCGGGAGCCACGAGCAGTACTTC.

This clonotype appeared many times. The rearrangement links TRBV12-3 or TRBV12-4 to TRBJ2-2, with D possibly being TRBD1 or TRBD2 (5 bases each). The CDR3 spans 13 residues. V lost 5 bases and J lost 4, with 8 bases in between. The CDR3 nucleotides are TGTGCCAGCAGTCGGGACGGCACCGGGGAGCTGTTTTTT. Protein sequence: CASSRDGTGELFF.

The genes are TRBV12-3 or TRBV12-4 and TRBJ2-7; D is possibly TRBD2 (5 bases). The CDR3 sequence is 15 residues long. Trimming removed 6 bases at V and 0 bases at J, with 15 bases between. The CDR3 coding sequence is TGTGCCAGCAGCCTCACTAGTTTACTCTCCTACGAGCAGTACTTC. Amino acid sequence: CASSLTSLLSYEQYF.